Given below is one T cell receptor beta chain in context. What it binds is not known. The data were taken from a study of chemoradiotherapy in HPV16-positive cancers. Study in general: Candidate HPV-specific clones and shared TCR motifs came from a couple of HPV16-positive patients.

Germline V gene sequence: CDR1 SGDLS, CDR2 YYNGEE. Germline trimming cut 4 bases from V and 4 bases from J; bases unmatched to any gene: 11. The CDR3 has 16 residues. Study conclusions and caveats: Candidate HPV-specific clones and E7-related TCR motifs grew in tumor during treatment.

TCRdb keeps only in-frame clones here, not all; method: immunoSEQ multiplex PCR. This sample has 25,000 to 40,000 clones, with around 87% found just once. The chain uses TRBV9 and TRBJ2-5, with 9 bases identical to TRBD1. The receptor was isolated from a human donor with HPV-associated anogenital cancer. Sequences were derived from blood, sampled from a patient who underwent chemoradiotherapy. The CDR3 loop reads CASSPQGGDRVETQYF. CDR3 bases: TGTGCCAGCAGCCCCCAAGGGGGGGACAGGGTAGAGACCCAGTACTTC.